The 26 T cell receptor beta chains presented below share a single source sample, sequenced in a study of blood T cell repertoires in COVID-19. TCRdb keeps only in-frame clones here, not all; method: immunoSEQ multiplex PCR. Of about 180,000 clones listed, more than 70% were seen once; the top ten hold around 4%. Sequenced input: peripheral blood. These receptor sequences come from a woman in her 30s with acute or convalescent COVID-19.

The chain carries TRBV3-1 (or the pseudogene TRBV3-2) and TRBJ2-2; D possibly corresponds to TRBD2 (5 bases). Trimming stripped 0 bases from V and 6 bases from J, with 11 bases between. CDR1 and CDR2 from the germline V gene are LGHDT and YNNKEL (reference sequence). The length of the CDR3 is 15 residues. The CDR3 spells CASSQDLARPGELFF. The CDR3 DNA follows: TGTGCCAGCAGCCAAGACCTAGCCCGGCCCGGGGAGCTGTTTTTT.

There are a few counts of this clone. V usage is TRBV2 and J usage is TRBJ1-1; 9 bases agree with TRBD1. The V segment lost 8 bases and the J segment 1 base; nucleotides outside the gene matches: 11. Germline CDR1 is SNHLY and CDR2 is FYNNEI. The CDR3 has 16 amino acids. CDR3 nucleotide sequence: TGTGCCAGCCCCGGGACAGGGAATAGTTGGAACACTGAAGCTTTCTTT. It codes for CASPGTGNSWNTEAFF.

V and J are TRBV29-1 and TRBJ2-3; the D is unclear. CDR1 is SQVTM and CDR2 is ANQGSEA in the germline V gene. CDR3 length: 13 amino acids. Trimming left V 6 bases short and J 0 bases short, with 10 bases between. The CDR3 loop is CSVAGPSTDTQYF. CDR3 bases: TGCAGCGTGGCTGGGCCCAGCACAGATACGCAGTATTTT.

The V and J genes are TRBV15 and TRBJ2-7; possible D gene TRBD2, 5 bases. Deletions cut 0 bases from V and 3 bases from J, with 15 bases between. Germline CDR1 and CDR2: LNHNV and YYDKDF (reference sequence). The CDR3 is 16 amino acids. CDR3 nucleotides: TGTGCCACCAGCAGAGATCCCCGTTCTAGCAACTACGAGCAGTACTTC. Its translation is CATSRDPRSSNYEQYF.

The chain joins TRBV28 to TRBJ1-2; 8 bases align to TRBD1. Germline values: CDR1 MDHEN, CDR2 SYDVKM. The CDR3 consists of 17 residues. V dropped 6 bases and J dropped 1; count of bases not matched to a gene: 13. In DNA form, the CDR3 reads TGTGCCAGCAGCCCTCGGACAGGGAAAAAATTTAACTATGGCTACACCTTC. Its translation is CASSPRTGKKFNYGYTF.

This clone has only one observation. The chain employs TRBV3-1 (or the pseudogene TRBV3-2) and TRBJ2-7; 8 nucleotides line up with TRBD1. Germline V gene sequence: CDR1 LGHDT, CDR2 YNNKEL (reference sequence). The CDR3 length is 15 residues. After removal of 4 bases from V and 5 bases from J, the junction contained 10 bases not matched to a gene. The CDR3 protein is CASSPQGALGNEQYF. The CDR3 DNA sequence: TGTGCCAGCAGCCCTCAGGGGGCGCTTGGTAACGAGCAGTACTTC.

The chain is built from TRBV5-6 and TRBJ1-4; 9 nucleotides agree with TRBD1. CDR1 and CDR2 from the germline V gene are SGHDT and YYEEEE. This CDR3 is built from 16 residues. V lost 4 bases to trimming and J lost 4 bases; unmatched junction nucleotides: 8. The CDR3: CASSRPTGGSNEKLFF. The CDR3 coding sequence is TGTGCCAGCAGCAGACCAACAGGGGGCAGTAATGAAAAACTGTTTTTT.

This sequence joins TRBV2 and TRBJ2-5; TRBD1 might be the D (6 bases). The V gene's germline CDR1 is SNHLY and CDR2 FYNNEI. Trimming shortened V by 10 bases and J by 5 bases, and 14 bases separated the two germline ends. CDR3 length: 12 amino acids. CDR3 in amino acids: CATTGSGETQYF. CDR3 DNA sequence: TGTGCCACAACAGGGTCGGGGGAGACCCAGTACTTC.

V is TRBV7-8 and J is TRBJ2-7, with 8 bases fitting TRBD2. The CDR3 sequence is 14 residues long. In germline, CDR1 is SGHVS, CDR2 FQNEAQ. Losses at the gene ends were 3 bases for V and 4 bases for J; bases not matched to a gene: 5. CDR3 coding DNA: TGTGCCAGCAGCTTTCTAGCGGGCGGTTACGAGCAGTACTTC. Encoded protein: CASSFLAGGYEQYF.

The V gene is TRBV19, the J gene TRBJ2-1; D is unresolved. Germline V gene lookup returns CDR1 LNHDA and CDR2 SQIVND (reference sequence). This CDR3 spans 14 amino acids. Trimming pared 2 bases from V and 5 bases from J, leaving 10 bases between. The CDR3 sequence is CASSIYATDNEQFF. DNA for the CDR3: TGTGCCAGTAGTATATATGCCACTGACAATGAGCAGTTCTTC.

This clone was counted a few times. This chain connects TRBV2 to TRBJ1-2; TRBD1 aligns across 8 bases. The CDR3 is 13 amino acids. Germline trimming cut 5 bases from V and 10 bases from J; bases unmatched to any gene: 9. Germline CDR1 and CDR2: SNHLY and FYNNEI. This CDR3 is CASSQGQARVYTF. In DNA, the CDR3 is TGTGCCAGCAGTCAGGGACAGGCACGTGTCTACACCTTC. Variable domain in full (rest from reference TRBV2 and TRBJ1-2): EPEVTQTPSHQVTQMGQEVILRCVPISNHLYFYWYRQILGQKVEFLVSFYNNEISEKSEIFDDQFSVERPDGSNFTLKIRSTKLEDSAMYFCASSQGQARVYTFGSGTRLTVV.

V gene TRBV25-1 combines with J gene TRBJ2-2; D not resolved. The V and J ends lost 6 bases and 5 bases respectively, with 16 bases between them. CDR1 and CDR2 from the germline V gene are MGHDK and SYGVNS. The CDR3 covers 15 residues. The CDR3 nucleotides read TGTGCCAGCAGGCCCCCCTTAGGAGAAACCGGGGAGCTGTTTTTT. Protein product: CASRPPLGETGELFF.

CDR3 amino acids: CSALSDEQFF. CDR3 in DNA: TGCAGTGCTCTCTCGGATGAGCAGTTCTTC. This chain uses TRBV20-1 with TRBJ2-1; D is ambiguous. With 5 bases removed from V and 8 bases from J, the gap between germline ends came to 7 bases. Germline CDR1 is DFQATT and CDR2 is SNEGSKA (reference sequence). The CDR3 loop spans 10 amino acids.

This clone showed up just once. The chain carries TRBV11-3 and TRBJ2-2; 9 nucleotides match TRBD2. The CDR3 has 14 residues. Germline V gene sequence: CDR1 SGHNT, CDR2 YENEEA. The V gene end was trimmed by 3 bases and the J gene end by 5 bases; junction bases not matched to a gene: 1. The CDR3 loop reads CASSFLAGTGELFF. The CDR3 region has the DNA TGTGCCAGCAGCTTCCTAGCGGGAACCGGGGAGCTGTTTTTT.

CDR3 sequence: CASIRGGSGANVLTF. The CDR3 nucleotides read TGTGCCAGCATACGGGGAGGCTCTGGGGCCAACGTCCTGACTTTC. The chain has TRBV7-2 and TRBJ2-6; possibly TRBD2 for D (6 bases). The germline V gene encodes CDR1 SGHTA and CDR2 FQGNSA. The ends were cut back, 7 bases at V and 0 bases at J, with 10 bases in the middle. The CDR3 consists of 15 residues.

The chain has TRBV18 and TRBJ1-1; no definite D call. There are 12 residues in the CDR3. V gave up 3 bases and J gave up 3 bases, with 5 bases separating them. CDR1 and CDR2 (germline): KGHSH, LQKENI. The CDR3 spells CASSPADTEAFF. The CDR3 DNA reads as TGTGCCAGCTCACCTGCAGACACTGAAGCTTTCTTT.

Only a few counts were recorded for this clone. This chain uses TRBV6-6 with TRBJ2-4; TRBD2 is a possible D gene (6 bases). The length of the CDR3 is 15 residues. Germline values: CDR1 MNHNY, CDR2 SVGAGI (reference sequence). Trimming removed 8 bases from V and 0 bases from J, with 14 bases in between. Written as DNA, the CDR3 is TGTGCCAGCCAACCCGGAGGGCTAGCCAAAAACATTCAGTACTTC. Translated: CASQPGGLAKNIQYF.

J is TRBJ2-2 and V is TRBV7-8, with 13 bases lining up with TRBD2. This CDR3 comprises 16 residues. The germline V gene encodes CDR1 SGHVS and CDR2 FQNEAQ. V shed 7 bases, J shed 8 bases, and the junction held 10 bases outside the gene matches. In nucleotides, the CDR3 is TGTGCCAGCACCGGACTAGCGGGAGTAGTGGTAGGGGAGCTGTTTTTT. It yields the protein CASTGLAGVVVGELFF.

The chain is built from TRBV4-2 and TRBJ1-2; unclear D gene. The CDR3 totals 15 residues. With 0 bases removed from V and 5 bases from J, the gap between germline ends came to 13 bases. Germline V lookup: CDR1 LGHNA, CDR2 YNFKEQ. CDR3 coding DNA: TGTGCCAGCAGCCAAGATACTAGGGTCGAATATGGCTACACCTTC. It codes for CASSQDTRVEYGYTF.

In this sample, this clone turned up once. V usage is TRBV24-1 and J usage is TRBJ2-5; no clear D. V was cut by 1 base and J by 5 bases, with 4 bases left in between. There are 12 residues in the CDR3. The germline gives CDR1 KGHDR, CDR2 SFDVKD. CDR3 region: CATSDFGETQYF. For the CDR3, the DNA is TGTGCCACCAGTGATTTCGGTGAGACCCAGTACTTC.

This CDR3 reads CASSLWGGLSYEQYF. The CDR3 nucleotides read TGTGCCAGCAGCTTATGGGGCGGTCTTTCCTACGAGCAGTACTTC. The rearrangement links TRBV7-6 to TRBJ2-7, with a possible D match to TRBD1 (5 bases). The length of the CDR3 is 15 residues. V lost 2 bases and J lost 1, with 12 bases in between. Germline CDR1 SGHVS, CDR2 FNYEAQ.

V is TRBV5-1 and J is TRBJ1-3, with 7 bases that match TRBD1. Trimming cost V 4 bases and J 3 bases; bases outside gene matches: 10. Per the germline V gene, CDR1 is SGHRS and CDR2 is YFSETQ. The CDR3 is made up of 16 amino acids. The CDR3 DNA sequence: TGCGCCAGCAGCCCGCAACCAGGGGGTCTTGGAAACACCATATATTTT. Its protein is CASSPQPGGLGNTIYF.

This clone was observed a handful of times. This chain links TRBV27 with TRBJ2-5; 9 bases match TRBD2. Germline V gene sequence: CDR1 MNHEY, CDR2 SMNVEV (reference sequence). V lost 0 bases to trimming and J lost 2 bases; unmatched junction nucleotides: 7. CDR3 length: 17 residues. The CDR3 protein is CASSLSPRGRGQETQYF. Written as DNA, the CDR3 is TGTGCCAGCAGTTTATCCCCACGCGGGAGGGGTCAAGAGACCCAGTACTTC.

This chain uses TRBV7-9 with TRBJ1-2; 12 bases agree with TRBD1. CDR3 length equals 15 residues. Germline CDR1 and CDR2: SEHNR and FQNEAQ (reference sequence). Trimming removed 5 bases from V and 7 bases from J; junction bases left unmatched: 8. The CDR3 DNA is TGTGCCAGCAGCCCCACCGGGACAGGGGGCCTTGGCTACACCTTC. Residues: CASSPTGTGGLGYTF.

In DNA, the CDR3 is TGTGCCAGTAGTAGGGAAAGAGGGGGCGCCTCCCACCGGGAGCTGTTTTTT. The encoded protein is CASSRERGGASHRELFF. This chain uses TRBV19 with TRBJ2-2; TRBD1 aligns across 7 bases. CDR3 length equals 17 residues. The V segment lost 4 bases and the J segment 9 bases; nucleotides outside the gene matches: 17. Germline V gene data show CDR1 as LNHDA and CDR2 as SQIVND (reference sequence).

V and J are TRBV28 and TRBJ2-7; TRBD2 might be the D (6 bases). Germline V gene data show CDR1 as MDHEN and CDR2 as SYDVKM. This CDR3 region has 11 residues. Trimming took off 8 bases at V and 10 bases at J, with 15 bases between the two ends. This CDR3 reads CASLGGDVQYF. The CDR3, as DNA: TGTGCCAGCCTGGGCGGGGACGTTCAGTACTTC.